This is a list of T cell receptor beta chains from one sample in a study of beta chain features in type 1 diabetes. Only in-frame clones appear in the TCRdb table, and some are missing; sequencing was by immunoSEQ multiplex PCR. The table lists over 100,000 clones, approximately 37% of them singletons. Sequencing used stem cell memory CD4+ T cells from blood. These TCRs come from a young woman in good health. Both conserved end residues are part of each CDR3.

V gene	CDR3 length	J gene	CDR3 protein
TRBV10-3	13	TRBJ1-2	CAISSLGARGYTF
TRBV5-1	16	TRBJ1-1	CASSSLFDRLNTEAFF
TRBV7-8	15	TRBJ2-2	CASSSGTANTGELFF
TRBV10-3	14	TRBJ2-1	CAISESAASDEQFF
TRBV29-1	13	TRBJ1-1	CSVIWTANTEAFF
TRBV7-9	15	TRBJ2-4	CASSLAGTGWNIQYF
TRBV5-4	18	TRBJ2-7	CASSSHPGLAGKAREQYF
TRBV28	12	TRBJ1-2	CASQEPLLGYTF
TRBV28	13	TRBJ1-3	CASRTPAGNTIYF
TRBV9	16	TRBJ1-3	CASSVRTGASGNTIYF
TRBV10-2	11	TRBJ2-7	CASITGGEQYF
TRBV10-3	16	TRBJ2-3	CAISPQGPGFTDTQYF
TRBV29-1	17	TRBJ2-1	CSVAGLAGGSSYNEQFF
TRBV4-2	18	TRBJ2-7	CASSRTRASGSITYEQYF
TRBV11-2	11	TRBJ2-7	CASSSLEGGNF
TRBV5-1	14	TRBJ2-7	CASSLRGRPYEQYF
TRBV6-5	15	TRBJ2-7	CASSRLAGGGNEQYF
TRBV7-2	16	TRBJ2-1	CASSLAAGRSYNEQFF
TRBV6-1	18	TRBJ2-1	CASSEFGLAGATGNEQFF
TRBV7-3	17	TRBJ2-3	CASSLRSGQGATDTQYF
TRBV5-1	15	TRBJ1-2	CASSLTTGGNYGYTF
TRBV18	15	TRBJ1-3	CASSSTQGSGNTIYF
TRBV29-1	13	TRBJ1-1	CSVGAQMNTEAFF
TRBV25-1	13	TRBJ1-4	CASRGTGNEKLFF
TRBV9	15	TRBJ1-1	CASSFRTGGVTEAFF
TRBV4-3	15	TRBJ2-1	CASSQESTSYNEQFF
TRBV18	15	TRBJ2-7	CASSPPGLALNEQYF
TRBV9	13	TRBJ2-3	CASSVQGGDTQYF
TRBV5-1	16	TRBJ1-1	CASSPRTGSMNTEAFF
TRBV6-6	14	TRBJ2-7	CASTPSGSSYEQYF
TRBV20-1	11	TRBJ1-2	CSARSGEGYTF
TRBV6-5	12	TRBJ2-2	CAATGNTGELFF
TRBV4-1	17	TRBJ2-1	CASSLRGAGVQYNEQFF
TRBV9	18	TRBJ2-6	CASSARAQGATGANVLTF
TRBV5-1	14	TRBJ2-7	CASSLGGVANEQYF
TRBV15	13	TRBJ2-3	CATSRDSTPTQYF
TRBV5-1	15	TRBJ1-2	CASSWRHAIAHGYTF
TRBV5-1	14	TRBJ1-1	CASSQDRGMSEAFF
TRBV30	15	TRBJ1-4	CAWTRDRTINEKLFF
TRBV7-2	16	TRBJ1-1	CASSSGQGRLGTEAFF
TRBV19	19	TRBJ1-1	CASSIARGSFLGPNTEAFF
TRBV18	15	TRBJ2-7	CASSPLSGGSYEQYF
TRBV28	15	TRBJ2-7	CASSLLLAHLREQYF
TRBV9	14	TRBJ2-1	CASGLGTGYNEQFF
TRBV2	15	TRBJ1-2	CASSEGVDRFYGYTF
TRBV29-1	15	TRBJ2-1	CSVEVGSGGVTEQFF
TRBV5-1	15	TRBJ2-1	CASSLGAPSYNEQFF
TRBV10-3	13	TRBJ2-7	CAISEGRDYEQYF